The clone carrying this TCR beta chain was detected only a few times. No antigen is known for it. The sample originates from a study of identical twins. This CDR3 has 18 residues. Trimming took 11 bases from V and 3 from J; bases not matched to a gene: 14. Study outcomes and limitations: Possibly, invariant MAIT and iNKT cells partly confounded zero-insertion analyses.

MiXCR, run by TCRdb on the 5' RACE reads, gives a single entry per CDR3 protein. The sample lists a few hundred thousand distinct CDR3 sequences; 12% were seen once. This same sample was also part of a study on yellow fever vaccine responses in identical twins.

The chain has TRBV12-3 or TRBV12-4 and TRBJ2-2; 14 positions agree with TRBD2. The clonotype comes from a woman between 18 and 29 years old in good health. What was sequenced was memory (CD45RO+) T cells sorted from blood. Here the CDR3 DNA reads TGTGCCTTCTGTTTAGGGACTAGCGGGAGATGGTACACCGGGGAGCTGTTTTTT. It codes for CAFCLGTSGRWYTGELFF.